This T cell receptor beta chain was recovered during a study of identical twins' blood T cells. Study-level points and caveats: Twin similarity might stem from environmental factors, not only genetics. Out-of-frame TCRbeta clonotypes reportedly had markedly more similar V usage in twins than unrelated donors.

For this clonotype: Its antigen is unknown.

MiXCR, applied by TCRdb to the 5' RACE reads, yields one record per CDR3 protein. The data show around 380,000 distinct CDR3 sequences, 28% seen once. Sequencing was carried out using PBMCs. This clonotype was sampled from a woman aged 18-55 years in good health.

The DNA for the CDR3 is TGTGCCAGCAGCGGAGACTCGAATTTCTACGAGCAGTACTTC. Translated: CASSGDSNFYEQYF. This chain uses TRBV5-4 with TRBJ2-7; no definite D call. The V gene lost 4 bases and the J gene lost 3 bases, with 14 bases spanning the gap. From germline, CDR1 is SGHNT and CDR2 YYREEE (reference sequence). The CDR3 covers 14 residues.